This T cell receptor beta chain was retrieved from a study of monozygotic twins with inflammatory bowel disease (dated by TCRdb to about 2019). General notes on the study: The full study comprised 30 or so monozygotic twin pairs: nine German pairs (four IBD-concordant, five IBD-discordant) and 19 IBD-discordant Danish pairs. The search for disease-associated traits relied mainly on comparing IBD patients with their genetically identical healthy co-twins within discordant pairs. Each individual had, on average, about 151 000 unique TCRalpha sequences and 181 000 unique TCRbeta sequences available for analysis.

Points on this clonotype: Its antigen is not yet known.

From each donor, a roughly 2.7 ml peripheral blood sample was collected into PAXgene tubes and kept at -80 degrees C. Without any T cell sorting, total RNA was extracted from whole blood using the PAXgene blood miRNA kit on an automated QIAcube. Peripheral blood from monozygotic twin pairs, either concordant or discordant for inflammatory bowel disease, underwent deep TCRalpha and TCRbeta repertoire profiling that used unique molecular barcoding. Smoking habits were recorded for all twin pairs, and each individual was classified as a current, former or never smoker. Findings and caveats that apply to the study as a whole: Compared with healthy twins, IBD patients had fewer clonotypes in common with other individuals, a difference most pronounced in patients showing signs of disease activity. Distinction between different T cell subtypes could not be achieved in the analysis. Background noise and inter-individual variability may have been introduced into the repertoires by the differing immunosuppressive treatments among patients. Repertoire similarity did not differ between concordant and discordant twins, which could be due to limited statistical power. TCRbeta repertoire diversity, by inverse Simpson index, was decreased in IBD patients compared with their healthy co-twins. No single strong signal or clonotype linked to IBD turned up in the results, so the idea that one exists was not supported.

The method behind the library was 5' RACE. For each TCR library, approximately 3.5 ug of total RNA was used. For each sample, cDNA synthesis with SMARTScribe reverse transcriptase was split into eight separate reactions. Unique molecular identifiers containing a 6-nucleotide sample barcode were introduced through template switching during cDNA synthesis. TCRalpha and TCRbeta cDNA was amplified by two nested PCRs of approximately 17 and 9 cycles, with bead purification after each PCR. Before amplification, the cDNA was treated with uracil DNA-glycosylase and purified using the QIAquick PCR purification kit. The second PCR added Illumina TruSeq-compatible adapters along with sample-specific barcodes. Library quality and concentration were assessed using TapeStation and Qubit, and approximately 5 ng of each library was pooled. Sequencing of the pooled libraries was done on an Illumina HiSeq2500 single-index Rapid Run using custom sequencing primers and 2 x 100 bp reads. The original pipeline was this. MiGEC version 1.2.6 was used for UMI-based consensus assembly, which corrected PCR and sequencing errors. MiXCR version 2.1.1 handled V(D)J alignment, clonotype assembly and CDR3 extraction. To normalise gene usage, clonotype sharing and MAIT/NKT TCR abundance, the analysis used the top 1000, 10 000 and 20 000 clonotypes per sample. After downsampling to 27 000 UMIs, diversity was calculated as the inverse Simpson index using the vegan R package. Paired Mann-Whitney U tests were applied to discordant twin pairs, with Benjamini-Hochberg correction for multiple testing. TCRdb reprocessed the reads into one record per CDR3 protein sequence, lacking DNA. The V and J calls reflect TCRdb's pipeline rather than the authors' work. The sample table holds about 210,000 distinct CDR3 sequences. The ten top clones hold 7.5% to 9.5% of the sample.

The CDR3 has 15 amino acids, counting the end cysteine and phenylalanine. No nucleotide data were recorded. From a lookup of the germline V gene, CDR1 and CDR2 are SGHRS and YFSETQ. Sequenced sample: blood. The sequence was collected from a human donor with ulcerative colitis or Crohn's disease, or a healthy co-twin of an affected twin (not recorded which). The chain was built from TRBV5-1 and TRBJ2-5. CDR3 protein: CASSSRIGVWETQYF.